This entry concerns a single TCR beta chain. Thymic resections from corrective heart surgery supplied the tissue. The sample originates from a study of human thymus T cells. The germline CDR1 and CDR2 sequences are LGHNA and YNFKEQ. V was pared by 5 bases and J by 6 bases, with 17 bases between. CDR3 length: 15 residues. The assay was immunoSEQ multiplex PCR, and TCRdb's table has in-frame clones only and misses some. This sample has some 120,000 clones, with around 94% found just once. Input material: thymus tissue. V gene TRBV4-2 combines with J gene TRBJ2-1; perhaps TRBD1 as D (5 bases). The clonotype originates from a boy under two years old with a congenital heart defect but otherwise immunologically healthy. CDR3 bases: TGTGCCAGCAGCAGAGGCCAGGGCCATCCCAATGAGCAGTTCTTC. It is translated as CASSRGQGHPNEQFF.